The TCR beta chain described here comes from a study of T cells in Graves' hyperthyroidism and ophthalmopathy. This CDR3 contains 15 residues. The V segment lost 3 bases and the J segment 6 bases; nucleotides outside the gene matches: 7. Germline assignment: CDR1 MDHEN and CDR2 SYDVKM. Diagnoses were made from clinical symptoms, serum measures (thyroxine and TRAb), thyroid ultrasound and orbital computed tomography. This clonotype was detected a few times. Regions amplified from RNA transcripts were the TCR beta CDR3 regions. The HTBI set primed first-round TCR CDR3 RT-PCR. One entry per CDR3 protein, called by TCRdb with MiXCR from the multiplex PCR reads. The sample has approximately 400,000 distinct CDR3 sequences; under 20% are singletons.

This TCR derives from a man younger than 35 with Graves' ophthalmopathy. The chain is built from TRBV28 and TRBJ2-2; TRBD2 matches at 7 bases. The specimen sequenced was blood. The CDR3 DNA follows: TGTGCCAGCAGTTTTTCCCGACTAGCCGCCGGGGAGCTGTTTTTT. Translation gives CASSFSRLAAGELFF.